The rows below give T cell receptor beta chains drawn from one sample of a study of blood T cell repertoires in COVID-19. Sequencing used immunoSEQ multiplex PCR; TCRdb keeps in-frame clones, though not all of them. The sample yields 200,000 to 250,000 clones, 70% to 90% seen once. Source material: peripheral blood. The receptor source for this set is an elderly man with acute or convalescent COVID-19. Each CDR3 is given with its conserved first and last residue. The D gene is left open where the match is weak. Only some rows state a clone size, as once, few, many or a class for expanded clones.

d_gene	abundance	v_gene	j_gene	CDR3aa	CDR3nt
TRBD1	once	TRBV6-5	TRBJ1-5	CASAKDRGWQPQHF	TGTGCCAGCGCAAAGGACAGGGGGTGGCAGCCCCAGCATTTT
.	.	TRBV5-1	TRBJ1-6	CASSLVAGEPSPLHF	TGCGCCAGCAGCTTGGTCGCAGGGGAACCTTCACCCCTCCACTTT
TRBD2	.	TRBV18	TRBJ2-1	CASSLLGAGGGSYNEQFF	TGTGCCAGCTCCCTCCTGGGGGCGGGAGGGGGCTCCTACAATGAGCAGTTCTTC
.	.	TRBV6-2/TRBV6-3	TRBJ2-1	CASTPGASYNEQFF	TGTGCCAGCACCCCTGGGGCTTCCTACAATGAGCAGTTCTTC
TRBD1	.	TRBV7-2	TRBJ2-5	CASSRDRGETQYF	TGTGCCAGCAGCCGTGACAGGGGGGAGACCCAGTACTTC
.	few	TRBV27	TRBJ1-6	CASSSNRQNSPLHF	TGTGCCAGCAGCTCGAACAGGCAGAATTCACCCCTCCACTTT
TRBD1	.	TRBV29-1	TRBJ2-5	CSVSPRGLQETQYF	TGCAGCGTTTCGCCGAGGGGGCTCCAAGAGACCCAGTACTTC
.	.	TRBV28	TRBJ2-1	CASSPAVAREQFF	TGTGCCAGCAGTCCCGCGGTGGCCCGTGAGCAGTTCTTC
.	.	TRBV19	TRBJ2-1	CASSIESSYNEQFF	TGTGCCAGTAGTATCGAGAGCTCCTACAATGAGCAGTTCTTC
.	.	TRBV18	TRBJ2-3	CASSLSGTDTQYF	TGTGCCAGCTCACTATCAGGGACAGATACGCAGTATTTT
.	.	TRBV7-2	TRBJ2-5	CASSSQQGGWAETQYF	TGTGCCAGCAGCTCCCAGCAGGGCGGATGGGCAGAGACCCAGTACTTC
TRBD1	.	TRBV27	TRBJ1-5	CASSPSTGGGYSNQPQHF	TGTGCCAGCAGTCCCTCGACAGGGGGCGGTTACAGCAATCAGCCCCAGCATTTT
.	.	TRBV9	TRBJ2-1	CASSVLGLGDEQFF	TGTGCCAGCAGCGTACTGGGGCTGGGCGATGAGCAGTTCTTC
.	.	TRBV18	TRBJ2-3	CASSRDQGTTDTQYF	TGTGCCAGCTCCCGGGACCAGGGGACCACAGATACGCAGTATTTT
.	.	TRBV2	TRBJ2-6	CASSEQGSGANVLTF	TGTGCCAGCAGTGAGCAGGGGTCTGGGGCCAACGTCCTGACTTTC
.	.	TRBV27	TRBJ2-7	CASRPTRGGYEQYF	TGTGCCAGCAGGCCGACTAGAGGCGGCTACGAGCAGTACTTC
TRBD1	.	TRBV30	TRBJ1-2	CALSSTGGGGYTF	TGTGCCTTAAGTTCGACAGGGGGCGGAGGCTACACCTTC